Each of the 27 T cell receptor beta chains below was sequenced from the same sample in a study of cytomegalovirus exposure and HLA in healthy donors. This PCR relied on a set of 60 Vbeta primers and 13 Jbeta primers. Data came from immunoSEQ multiplex PCR; TCRdb stores just in-frame clones and leaves some out. The sample comprises 75,000 to 100,000 clones, more than 65% of which are singletons, and more than 7% rests with the top ten. Specimen: PBMCs. The source of these receptors is a man aged 60 to 75 in good health and CMV-seronegative.

J is TRBJ1-5 and V is TRBV30; D is possibly TRBD1 (5 bases). CDR1 is GTSNPN, CDR2 SVGIG, per germline (reference sequence). The CDR3 extends over 13 amino acids. V was cut by 8 bases and J by 0 bases, with 11 bases left in between. The CDR3 reads CALDTGSNQPQHF. Here the CDR3 DNA reads TGTGCCCTTGATACAGGTAGCAATCAGCCCCAGCATTTT.

The chain recombines TRBV5-1 with TRBJ2-7; 7 bases match TRBD1. This CDR3 has 14 residues. Germline V CDR1 and CDR2: SGHRS, YFSETQ. V gave up 4 bases and J gave up 5 bases; unmatched junction bases: 9. CDR3 protein: CASSRTGTANEQYF. DNA for the CDR3: TGCGCCAGCAGCCGCACGGGGACAGCTAACGAGCAGTACTTC.

This clone occurred a few times. The chain uses TRBV5-4 and TRBJ2-1, with D maybe TRBD2 (5 bases). The CDR3 has 16 residues. CDR1 is SGHNT and CDR2 is YYREEE in the germline V gene (reference sequence). Trimming cost V 4 bases and J 0 bases, with 14 bases left between them. As DNA, the CDR3 is TGTGCCAGCAGCCTCGGCGGGCCGAGCTCCTACAATGAGCAGTTCTTC. Protein product: CASSLGGPSSYNEQFF.

The chain recombines TRBV5-6 with TRBJ1-6; D remains unclear. Trimming took 1 base from V and 10 from J, leaving 6 bases between them. CDR1 and CDR2 from the germline V gene are SGHDT and YYEEEE. This CDR3 is 12 amino acids long. CDR3 loop: CASSLLESPLHF. The CDR3 nucleotides are TGTGCCAGCAGCTTGCTAGAATCACCCCTCCACTTT. Together with reference TRBV5-6 and TRBJ1-6, the CDR3 gives the full variable domain: DAGVTQSPTHLIKTRGQQVTLRCSPKSGHDTVSWYQQALGQGPQFIFQYYEEEERQRGNFPDRFSGHQFPNYSSELNVNALLLGDSALYLCASSLLESPLHFGNGTRLTVT.

The genes are TRBV7-2 and TRBJ2-7; 8 bases fit TRBD2. This CDR3 contains 16 residues. Germline V gene lookup returns CDR1 SGHTA and CDR2 FQGNSA. The V segment lost 5 bases and the J segment 1 base; nucleotides outside the gene matches: 10. The CDR3 region is CASSPWLRGASYEQYF. CDR3 DNA sequence: TGTGCCAGCAGCCCCTGGTTGCGGGGGGCGTCCTACGAGCAGTACTTC. Drawing the rest from reference TRBV7-2 and TRBJ2-7, the complete variable domain is GAGVSQSPSNKVTEKGKDVELRCDPISGHTALYWYRQSLGQGLEFLIYFQGNSAPDKSGLPSDRFSAERTGGSVSTLTIQRTQQEDSAVYLCASSPWLRGASYEQYFGPGTRLTVT.

The V gene is TRBV6-1, the J gene TRBJ2-5; 7 bases fit TRBD1. CDR1 and CDR2 from the germline V gene are MNHNS and SASEGT. The CDR3 runs to 15 residues. Trimming at V came to 0 bases and at J to 5 bases, leaving 6 bases not matched to a gene. The CDR3 here is CASSEALQGGETQYF. Written as DNA, the CDR3 is TGTGCCAGCAGTGAAGCGCTTCAAGGGGGCGAGACCCAGTACTTC.

The gene calls are TRBV2 and TRBJ1-5; 10 nucleotides line up with TRBD1. The CDR3 length is 15 residues. Trimming took 3 bases from V and 7 from J; bases not matched to a gene: 6. The V gene's germline CDR1 is SNHLY and CDR2 FYNNEI. Here the CDR3 reads CASSETGGAGQPQHF. The DNA of the CDR3 is TGTGCCAGCAGTGAGACAGGGGGCGCGGGGCAGCCCCAGCATTTT.

The DNA of the CDR3 is TGTGCCAGCAGCCCTACCGGACAGGTCACAGATACGCAGTATTTT. The encoded protein is CASSPTGQVTDTQYF. The gene calls are TRBV11-2 and TRBJ2-3, with 7 nucleotides matching TRBD1. The CDR3 spans 15 residues. CDR1 and CDR2 (germline): SGHAT, FQNNGV. V was pared by 5 bases and J by 2 bases, with 7 bases of the junction left unmatched.

This chain connects TRBV19 to TRBJ2-7; D unresolved. The germline V gene has CDR1 LNHDA and CDR2 SQIVND (reference sequence). This CDR3 is built from 13 residues. The V end lost 1 base, the J end lost 4 bases, and 8 bases lay between the germline ends. CDR3: CASSIGREYEQYF. In DNA, the CDR3 is TGTGCCAGTAGTATAGGCCGCGAATACGAGCAGTACTTC. Combining the CDR3 with reference TRBV19 and TRBJ2-7 gives the whole variable domain DGGITQSPKYLFRKEGQNVTLSCEQNLNHDAMYWYRQDPGQGLRLIYYSQIVNDFQKGDIAEGYSVSREKKESFPLTVTSAQKNPTAFYLCASSIGREYEQYFGPGTRLTVT.

This rearrangement joins TRBV21-1 to TRBJ2-1; the D segment call TRBD2 is taken from the table without a DNA check. TRBV21-1 is a known pseudogene. CDR3 size: 14 residues. The CDR3 nucleotides are TGTGCCAGCACATGCGGGATCTCCTACAATGAGCAGTTCTTC. It codes for CASTCGISYNEQFF.

CDR3 nucleotide sequence: TGTGCCAGCAGCTTAGGACTAGGGGGAGGGCCAGACGAGCAGTACTTC. Translation gives CASSLGLGGGPDEQYF. The chain is built from TRBV11-2 and TRBJ2-7; TRBD2 is a possible D gene (7 bases). The V end was cut by 1 base, the J end by 5 bases, with 18 bases between. CDR1 is SGHAT, CDR2 FQNNGV, per germline. The CDR3 spans 16 residues.

The chain couples TRBV4-2 to TRBJ1-6; 7 bases match TRBD1. The CDR3 covers 14 residues. V shed 4 bases and J 7 bases; nucleotides not matched to a gene: 4. The germline V gene encodes CDR1 LGHNA and CDR2 YNFKEQ. CDR3 region: CASSRGTENSPLHF. CDR3 in DNA: TGTGCCAGCAGCCGCGGGACAGAGAATTCACCCCTCCACTTT.

In this sample, this clone turned up a few times. The chain has TRBV9 and TRBJ2-5, with a possible D match to TRBD2 (6 bases). The CDR3 extends over 12 amino acids. Trimming cost V 4 bases and J 5 bases, with 9 bases left between them. Germline values: CDR1 SGDLS, CDR2 YYNGEE. Here the CDR3 DNA reads TGTGCCAGCAGCTTTGGAGGGGAGACCCAGTACTTC. Translation: CASSFGGETQYF.

This clone was seen more than once but under ten times. The V call is TRBV5-1, the J call TRBJ2-6; 14 nucleotides agree with TRBD2. V shed 0 bases and J 4 bases; nucleotides not matched to a gene: 6. Germline CDR1 SGHRS, CDR2 YFSETQ. This CDR3 has 19 residues. The chain's CDR3 is CASSLVGLAGASGANVLTF. The CDR3 coding sequence is TGCGCCAGCAGCTTGGTGGGACTAGCGGGAGCATCCGGGGCCAACGTCCTGACTTTC. Full variable domain (rest looked up from reference TRBV5-1 and TRBJ2-6): KAGVTQTPRYLIKTRGQQVTLSCSPISGHRSVSWYQQTPGQGLQFLFEYFSETQRNKGNFPGRFSGRQFSNSRSEMNVSTLELGDSALYLCASSLVGLAGASGANVLTFGAGSRLTVL.

The chain couples TRBV2 to TRBJ1-2; no reliable D call. The germline V gene encodes CDR1 SNHLY and CDR2 FYNNEI. The V end lost 5 bases, the J end lost 2 bases, and 9 bases lay between the germline ends. The CDR3 has 13 amino acids. The chain's CDR3 is CASSSGINYGYTF. As DNA, the CDR3 is TGTGCCAGCAGTTCCGGGATCAACTATGGCTACACCTTC.

The gene calls are TRBV19 and TRBJ2-7; D may be TRBD2 (5 bases). Germline V gene data show CDR1 as LNHDA and CDR2 as SQIVND (reference sequence). This CDR3 region has 13 residues. V shed 5 bases and J shed 7 bases, with 15 bases lying between them. CDR3 region: CASSVTTDREQYF. The CDR3 DNA sequence: TGTGCCAGTAGTGTGACTACAGATCGAGAGCAGTACTTC.

CDR3 protein: CASSQGQGSYEQYF. The CDR3 DNA is TGTGCCAGCAGTCAGGGACAGGGTTCCTACGAGCAGTACTTC. The chain combines TRBV28 with TRBJ2-7, with 9 nucleotides matching TRBD1. CDR1 is MDHEN, CDR2 SYDVKM, per germline. With V trimmed by 5 bases and J by 1 base, 3 bases remained unmatched. This CDR3 is built from 14 residues. The full variable domain, completed using reference TRBV28 and TRBJ2-7, is DVKVTQSSRYLVKRTGEKVFLECVQDMDHENMFWYRQDPGLGLRLIYFSYDVKMKEKGDIPEGYSVSREKKERFSLILESASTNQTSMYLCASSQGQGSYEQYFGPGTRLTVT.

The chain combines TRBV5-1 with TRBJ2-3, with 7 bases identical to TRBD2. This CDR3 is built from 14 residues. In germline, CDR1 is SGHRS, CDR2 YFSETQ. V dropped 8 bases and J dropped 4; count of bases not matched to a gene: 10. CDR3: CASSQGAGADTQYF. CDR3 bases: TGCGCCAGTAGCCAAGGTGCGGGGGCAGATACGCAGTATTTT.

This clone appeared a few times. The chain employs TRBV29-1 and TRBJ2-3; D unresolved. The CDR3 has 12 residues. Trimming removed 3 bases at V and 3 bases at J, with 7 bases between. Germline CDR1 SQVTM, CDR2 ANQGSEA. The CDR3 bases are TGCAGCGTTGACTTTCGGACAGATACGCAGTATTTT. Translation: CSVDFRTDTQYF.

The CDR3 DNA is TGTGCCAGCAGCTTAAACCGGGGGTTATCCTACGAGCAGTACTTC. Translated: CASSLNRGLSYEQYF. V is TRBV7-2 and J is TRBJ2-7, with D perhaps matching TRBD2 (6 bases). The CDR3 loop spans 15 amino acids. From germline, CDR1 is SGHTA and CDR2 FQGNSA. Trimming took off 2 bases at V and 1 base at J, with 12 bases between the two ends. The full variable domain, completed using reference TRBV7-2 and TRBJ2-7, is GAGVSQSPSNKVTEKGKDVELRCDPISGHTALYWYRQSLGQGLEFLIYFQGNSAPDKSGLPSDRFSAERTGGSVSTLTIQRTQQEDSAVYLCASSLNRGLSYEQYFGPGTRLTVT.

The CDR3, as DNA: TGCAGCGTTACCGGGACAGGGGGCCTCAATGAGCAGTTCTTC. It yields the protein CSVTGTGGLNEQFF. The chain joins TRBV29-1 to TRBJ2-1; 12 bases are shared with TRBD1. V trimming: 5 bases; J trimming: 6 bases; junction bases outside the gene matches: 5. The length of the CDR3 is 14 residues. CDR1 is SQVTM, CDR2 ANQGSEA, per germline.

This clone was seen a single time. V gene TRBV29-1 combines with J gene TRBJ2-1; tentatively, D is TRBD2 (5 bases). The length of the CDR3 is 13 residues. Looked up from germline, CDR1 is SQVTM and CDR2 is ANQGSEA. V was clipped by 2 bases and J by 6 bases, with 11 bases between them. CDR3 in DNA: TGCAGCGTTGAAACTAGGTCCCTCAATGAGCAGTTCTTC. Translation gives CSVETRSLNEQFF.

This sequence joins TRBV5-1 and TRBJ2-7; 9 nucleotides align to TRBD2. The V gene's germline CDR1 is SGHRS and CDR2 YFSETQ. Germline trimming cut 6 bases from V and 2 bases from J; bases unmatched to any gene: 9. The CDR3 sequence is 15 residues long. This chain's CDR3 is CASNPAAGGPYEQYF. The CDR3 DNA reads TGCGCCAGCAACCCCGCGGCGGGAGGGCCCTACGAGCAGTACTTC.

The CDR3, as DNA: TGTGCCAGCAGTGAAACCGGGACACGCTCCTACGAGCAGTACTTC. This translates into CASSETGTRSYEQYF. The V and J genes are TRBV6-1 and TRBJ2-7; tentative D call: TRBD1 (6 bases). Germline V CDR1 and CDR2: MNHNS, SASEGT. Trimming cost V 2 bases and J 0 bases, with 11 bases left between them. The CDR3 length is 15 residues.

The CDR3, as DNA: TGCGCCAGCAGCTTGGAGGTGACAGGGGGGACCGGGGAGCTGTTTTTT. This translates into CASSLEVTGGTGELFF. The rearrangement uses TRBV5-1 and TRBJ2-2; 9 nucleotides align to TRBD1. In germline, CDR1 is SGHRS, CDR2 YFSETQ. There are 16 residues in the CDR3. J was trimmed by 5 bases and V by 0 bases; bases with no gene match: 5.

The chain joins TRBV7-5 to TRBJ1-1; TRBD1 reflects the table's D call only, with no check against the DNA. TRBV7-5 represents a pseudogene. The CDR3 is 18 amino acids. This chain's CDR3 is CVPSDARDSFKPNTEAFF. The CDR3 region has the DNA TGTGTCCCGTCGGACGCTAGGGACAGCTTCAAGCCGAACACTGAAGCTTTCTTT.

This clone was counted only a few times. V and J are TRBV5-6 and TRBJ1-1; the D gene is possibly TRBD1 (6 bases). Trimming removed 0 bases from V and 10 bases from J, with 10 bases in between. Germline-derived CDR1 and CDR2 are SGHDT and YYEEEE. This CDR3 has 12 residues. The CDR3 sequence is CASSLDPDRAFF. Written as DNA, the CDR3 is TGTGCCAGCAGCTTGGATCCGGACAGAGCTTTCTTT.